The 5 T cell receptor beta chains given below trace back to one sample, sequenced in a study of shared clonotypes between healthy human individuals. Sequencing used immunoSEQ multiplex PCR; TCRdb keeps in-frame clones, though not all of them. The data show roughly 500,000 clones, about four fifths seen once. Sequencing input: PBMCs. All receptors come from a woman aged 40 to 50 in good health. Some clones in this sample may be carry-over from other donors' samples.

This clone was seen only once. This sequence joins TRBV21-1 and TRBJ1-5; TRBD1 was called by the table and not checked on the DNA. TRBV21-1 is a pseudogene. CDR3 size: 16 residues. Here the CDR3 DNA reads TGTGCCAGCAGTCCTAGGACAGAAGGGGAAGGTCAGCCCCAGCATTTT. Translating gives CASSPRTEGEGQPQHF.

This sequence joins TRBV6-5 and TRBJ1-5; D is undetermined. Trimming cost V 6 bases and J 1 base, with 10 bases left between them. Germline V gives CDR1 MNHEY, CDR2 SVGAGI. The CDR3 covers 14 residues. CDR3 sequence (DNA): TGTGCCAGCAGCCCCTGGCAGAGCAATCAGCCCCAGCATTTT. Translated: CASSPWQSNQPQHF.

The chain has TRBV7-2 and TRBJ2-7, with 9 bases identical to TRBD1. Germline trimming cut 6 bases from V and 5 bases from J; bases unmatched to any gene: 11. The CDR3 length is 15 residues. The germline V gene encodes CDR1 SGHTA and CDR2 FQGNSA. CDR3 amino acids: CASSPDRGSIHEQYF. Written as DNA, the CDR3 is TGTGCCAGCAGTCCGGACAGGGGTTCAATCCACGAGCAGTACTTC.

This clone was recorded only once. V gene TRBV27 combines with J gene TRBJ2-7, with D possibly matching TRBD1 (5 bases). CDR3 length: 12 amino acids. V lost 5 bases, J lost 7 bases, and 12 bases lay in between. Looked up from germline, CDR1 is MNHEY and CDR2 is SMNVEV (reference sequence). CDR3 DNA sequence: TGTGCCAGCAGTCCGCTAACAGGAGAGCAGTACTTC. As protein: CASSPLTGEQYF.

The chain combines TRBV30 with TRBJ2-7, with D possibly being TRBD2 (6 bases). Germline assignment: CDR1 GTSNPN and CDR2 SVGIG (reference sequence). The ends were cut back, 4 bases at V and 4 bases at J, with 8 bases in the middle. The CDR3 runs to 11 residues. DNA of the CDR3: TGTGCCTGGAAGCGGGCATACGAGCAGTACTTC. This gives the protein CAWKRAYEQYF. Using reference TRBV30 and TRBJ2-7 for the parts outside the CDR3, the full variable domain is SQTIHQWPATLVQPVGSPLSLECTVEGTSNPNLYWYRQAAGRGLQLLFYSVGIGQISSEVPQNLSASRPQDRQFILSSKKLLLSDSGFYLCAWKRAYEQYFGPGTRLTVT.